This T cell receptor beta chain was profiled in a study of cytomegalovirus exposure and HLA in healthy donors. This CDR3 region has 17 residues. Trimming took 4 bases from V and 8 from J, leaving 26 bases between them. From germline, CDR1 is SGHVS and CDR2 FQNEAQ. PCR used 60 Vbeta primers and 13 Jbeta primers. Sequencing used immunoSEQ multiplex PCR; TCRdb keeps in-frame clones, though not all of them. The table includes 150,000 to 200,000 clones, 70% to 85% detected once. The chain combines TRBV7-8 with TRBJ1-2; no clear D. The receptor comes from a human donor in good health. The sample taken for sequencing was PBMCs. The chain's CDR3 is CASSSHQIEETLEGYTF. CDR3 DNA: TGTGCCAGCAGCTCACACCAGATCGAGGAGACCCTAGAGGGCTACACCTTC.